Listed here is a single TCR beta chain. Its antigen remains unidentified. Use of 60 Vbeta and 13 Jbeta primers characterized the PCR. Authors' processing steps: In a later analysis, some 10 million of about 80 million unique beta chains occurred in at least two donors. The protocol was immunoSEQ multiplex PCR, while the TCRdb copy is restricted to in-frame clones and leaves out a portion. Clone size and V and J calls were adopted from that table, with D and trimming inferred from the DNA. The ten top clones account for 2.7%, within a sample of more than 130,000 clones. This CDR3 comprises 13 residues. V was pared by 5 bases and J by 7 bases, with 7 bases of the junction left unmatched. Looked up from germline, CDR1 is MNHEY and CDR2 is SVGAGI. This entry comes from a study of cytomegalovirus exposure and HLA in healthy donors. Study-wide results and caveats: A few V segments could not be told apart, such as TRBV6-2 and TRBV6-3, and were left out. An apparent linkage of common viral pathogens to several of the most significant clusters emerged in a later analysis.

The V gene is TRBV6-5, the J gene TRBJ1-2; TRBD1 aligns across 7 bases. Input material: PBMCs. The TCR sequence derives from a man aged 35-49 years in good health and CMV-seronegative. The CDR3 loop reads CASSRTGQRGYTF. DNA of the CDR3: TGTGCCAGCAGTCGGACAGGACAGCGTGGCTACACCTTC.